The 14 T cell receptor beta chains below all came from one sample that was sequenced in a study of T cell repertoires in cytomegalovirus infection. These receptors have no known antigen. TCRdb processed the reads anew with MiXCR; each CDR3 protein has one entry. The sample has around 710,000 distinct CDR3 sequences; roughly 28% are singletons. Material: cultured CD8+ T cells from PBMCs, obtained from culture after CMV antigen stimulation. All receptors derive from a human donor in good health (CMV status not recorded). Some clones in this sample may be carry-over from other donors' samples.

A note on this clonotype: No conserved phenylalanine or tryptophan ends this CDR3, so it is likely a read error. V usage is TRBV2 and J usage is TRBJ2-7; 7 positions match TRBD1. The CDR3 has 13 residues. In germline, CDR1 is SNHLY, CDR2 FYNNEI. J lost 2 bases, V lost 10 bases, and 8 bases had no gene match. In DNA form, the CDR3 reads TGTGCCACCGACAGGGCTACAACCTACGAGCAGTACTTG. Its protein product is CATDRATTYEQYL.

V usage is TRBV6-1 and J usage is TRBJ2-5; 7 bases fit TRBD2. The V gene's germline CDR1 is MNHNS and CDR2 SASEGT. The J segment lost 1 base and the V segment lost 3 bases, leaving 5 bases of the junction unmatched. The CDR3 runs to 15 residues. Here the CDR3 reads CASSDLAASQETQYF. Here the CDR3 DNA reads TGTGCCAGCAGTGACCTAGCGGCAAGCCAAGAGACCCAGTACTTC.

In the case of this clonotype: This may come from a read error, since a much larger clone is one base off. The CDR3, as DNA: TGTGGCAGCAGCCGTAGGGGTGAAAACACTGAAGCTTTCTTT. Translating it yields CGSSRRGENTEAFF. The chain joins TRBV7-8 to TRBJ1-1; D might be TRBD1 (5 bases). The CDR3 consists of 14 residues. Germline CDR1 and CDR2: SGHVS and FQNEAQ.

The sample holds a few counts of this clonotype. The CDR3 sequence: CASSQVQSYGYTF. The CDR3 region has the DNA TGTGCCAGCAGCCAAGTACAGAGCTATGGCTACACCTTC. The chain is built from TRBV14 and TRBJ1-2; D is undetermined. Germline CDR1 reads SGHDN; CDR2 reads FVKESK. The CDR3 has 13 amino acids. Trimming removed 1 base at V and 4 bases at J, with 7 bases between. The variable domain in full, completed from reference TRBV14 and TRBJ1-2, reads EAGVTQFPSHSVIEKGQTVTLRCDPISGHDNLYWYRRVMGKEIKFLLHFVKESKQDESGMPNNRFLAERTGGTYSTLKVQPAELEDSGVYFCASSQVQSYGYTFGSGTRLTVV.

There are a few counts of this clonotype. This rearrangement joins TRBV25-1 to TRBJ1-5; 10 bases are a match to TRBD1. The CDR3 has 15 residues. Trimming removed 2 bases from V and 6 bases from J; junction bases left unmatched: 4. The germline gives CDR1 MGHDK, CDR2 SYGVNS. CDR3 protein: CASSEKTGGSQPQHF. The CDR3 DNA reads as TGTGCCAGCAGTGAAAAGACAGGGGGCAGTCAGCCCCAGCATTTT.

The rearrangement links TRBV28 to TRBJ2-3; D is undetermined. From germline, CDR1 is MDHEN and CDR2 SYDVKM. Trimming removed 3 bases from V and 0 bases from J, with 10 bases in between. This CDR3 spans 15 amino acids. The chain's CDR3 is CASSFPRSSTDTQYF. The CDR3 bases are TGTGCCAGCAGTTTTCCCAGGTCTAGCACAGATACGCAGTATTTT.

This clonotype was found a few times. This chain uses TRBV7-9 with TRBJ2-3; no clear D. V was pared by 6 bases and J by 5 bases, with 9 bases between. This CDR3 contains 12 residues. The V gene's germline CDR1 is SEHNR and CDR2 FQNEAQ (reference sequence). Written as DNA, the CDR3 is TGTGCCAGCAGTCGCGAGCAAGATACGCAGTATTTT. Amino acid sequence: CASSREQDTQYF.

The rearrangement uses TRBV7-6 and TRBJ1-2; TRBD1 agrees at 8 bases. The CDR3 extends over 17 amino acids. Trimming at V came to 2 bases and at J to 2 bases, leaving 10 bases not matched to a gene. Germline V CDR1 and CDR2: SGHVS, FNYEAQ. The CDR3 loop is CASSLRQGAYSNYGYTF. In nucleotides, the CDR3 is TGTGCCAGCAGCTTACGGCAGGGGGCATACTCCAACTATGGCTACACCTTC.

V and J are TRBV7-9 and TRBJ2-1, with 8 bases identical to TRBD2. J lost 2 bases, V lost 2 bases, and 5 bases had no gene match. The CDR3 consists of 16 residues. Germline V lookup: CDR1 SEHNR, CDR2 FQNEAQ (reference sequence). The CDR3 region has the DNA TGTGCCAGCAGCTTATCAGAGCGGGGGCCCTACAATGAGCAGTTCTTC. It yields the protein CASSLSERGPYNEQFF.

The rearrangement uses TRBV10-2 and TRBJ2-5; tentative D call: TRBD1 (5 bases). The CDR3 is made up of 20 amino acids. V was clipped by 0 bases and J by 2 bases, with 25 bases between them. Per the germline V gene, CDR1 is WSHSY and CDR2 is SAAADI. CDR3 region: CASSESKGLGRILDQETQYF. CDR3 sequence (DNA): TGCGCCAGCAGTGAGTCGAAGGGGTTGGGTCGAATTTTGGATCAAGAGACCCAGTACTTC.

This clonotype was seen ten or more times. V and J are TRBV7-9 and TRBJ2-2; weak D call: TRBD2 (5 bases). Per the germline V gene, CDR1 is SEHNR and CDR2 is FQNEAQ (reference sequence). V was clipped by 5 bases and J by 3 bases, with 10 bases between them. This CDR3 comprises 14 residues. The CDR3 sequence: CASSMGSDTGELFF. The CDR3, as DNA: TGTGCCAGCAGCATGGGGAGCGACACCGGGGAGCTGTTTTTT.

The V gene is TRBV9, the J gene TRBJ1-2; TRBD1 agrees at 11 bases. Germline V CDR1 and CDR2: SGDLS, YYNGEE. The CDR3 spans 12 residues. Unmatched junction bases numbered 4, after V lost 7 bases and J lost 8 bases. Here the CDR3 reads CASGQGARGYTF. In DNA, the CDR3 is TGTGCCAGCGGACAGGGGGCGCGGGGCTACACCTTC.

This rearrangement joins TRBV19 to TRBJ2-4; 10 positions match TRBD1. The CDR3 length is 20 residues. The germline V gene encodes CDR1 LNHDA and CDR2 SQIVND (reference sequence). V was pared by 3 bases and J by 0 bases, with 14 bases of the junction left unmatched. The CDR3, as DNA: TGTGCCAGTAGTATTGAGGGACAGGGGCCAACCTTTCTAGCCAAAAACATTCAGTACTTC. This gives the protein CASSIEGQGPTFLAKNIQYF. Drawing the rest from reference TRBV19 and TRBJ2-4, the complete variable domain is DGGITQSPKYLFRKEGQNVTLSCEQNLNHDAMYWYRQDPGQGLRLIYYSQIVNDFQKGDIAEGYSVSREKKESFPLTVTSAQKNPTAFYLCASSIEGQGPTFLAKNIQYFGAGTRLSVL.

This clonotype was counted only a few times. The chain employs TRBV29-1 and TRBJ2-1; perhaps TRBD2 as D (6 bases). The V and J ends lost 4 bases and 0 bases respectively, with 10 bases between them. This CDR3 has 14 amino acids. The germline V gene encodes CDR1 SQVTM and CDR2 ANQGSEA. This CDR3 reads CSVGGLRSYNEQFF. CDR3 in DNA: TGCAGCGTTGGAGGACTACGCTCCTACAATGAGCAGTTCTTC.